This T cell receptor (beta chain) is from a study of blood T cell repertoires in COVID-19 (TCRdb year 2020). Regarding the complete study: The collaborator samples originated in the United States, Italy and Spain and spanned the acute and convalescent phases of COVID-19. Where available, HLA class I and class II types were obtained from metadata supplied by the sample provider rather than from assay-based typing. The prospective study material was composed of cDNA or gDNA derived from T cells, B-cell-depleted T cells, or PBMCs. Samples came from the ongoing ImmuneRACE study (first 160 participants) plus 1,254 subjects from 6 global collaborators. A de-identified subject ID, COVID-19 status, age in years and sex were almost always included in the sample metadata. The repertoires were released in a freely available public database intended as a resource for research on the immune response to SARS-CoV-2. Subjects who had been exposed to COVID-19, were actively infected with it, or had recovered from it provided the deeply sampled blood TCRbeta repertoires that made up the dataset. What the study reported, not specific to this receptor: How much clinical and demographic metadata was included differed by source and by participant, and the metadata was provided uncurated.

The V end loses 8 bases and the J end loses 0 bases, and a stretch of 5 bases separates them. Including cysteine and phenylalanine, the CDR3 has 12 amino acids. Kept here is only the CDR3 DNA, which spans 36 bases and is read in frame from base 1. The germline V gene encodes CDR1 SGHAT and CDR2 FQNNGV. The collaborating institutions used their own protocols to collect whole blood in K2EDTA tubes. For TCRbeta analysis, collaborators shipped samples in one of three forms: frozen whole blood, isolated PBMCs, or DNA extracted from either of those sample types. TCRbeta CDR3 regions were amplified from genomic DNA using the immunoSEQ Assay, a bias-controlled multiplex PCR. From the authors' description of their analysis: The number of nucleated cells in each sample was estimated from the amplification of reference gene primers within the assay. To quantify the absolute abundance of each unique TCRbeta CDR3 rearrangement, sequence reads were collapsed and filtered. For each sample, productive Simpson clonality was calculated by taking the square root of Simpson's diversity index across productive rearrangements. TCRdb limited this immuneACCESS table to in-frame rearrangements with V and J called. A share of clones is missing; checked studies link under half to unresolved V genes, and the rest is unexplained. The DNA was the basis for D and trimming; V, J and clone size are from that table. The sample has some 99,000 clones on record, 70% to 90% of them singletons. Under 15% of the sample goes to the ten largest clones.

As to this clone: Which antigen it targets is not known. Base qualities are missing; no much larger clone stands one base away.

The chain is encoded by TRBV11-2 joined to TRBJ2-1, with the identity of the D gene unclear. The sequencing sample was made of peripheral blood. The source is a woman aged 55-70 years in a cohort sampled during active or convalescent COVID-19. The DNA sequence reads TGTGCCAGCGGCCTCTCCTACAATGAGCAGTTCTTC. It translates to CASGLSYNEQFF.